This T cell receptor beta chain is drawn from a study of T cell changes during pregnancy in multiple sclerosis. Using immunoSEQ multiplex PCR, the repertoire was profiled, and TCRdb retains in-frame clones only, with some absent. The sample gives around 30,000 clones, 90% of which show up once; roughly 4.5% is in the top ten. Per the germline V gene, CDR1 is SEHNR and CDR2 is FQNEAQ (reference sequence). The CDR3 loop spans 14 amino acids. V lost 7 bases to trimming and J lost 2 bases; unmatched junction nucleotides: 8. The chain couples TRBV7-9 to TRBJ2-7; TRBD2 matches at 7 bases. Sequences were derived from CD8+ T cells from peripheral blood mononuclear cells, sampled in the second trimester of pregnancy. The clonotype comes from a female donor with multiple sclerosis, enrolled in a pregnancy study. CDR3: CASTSTLAPYEQYF. The CDR3 DNA sequence: TGTGCCAGCACATCCACACTAGCGCCCTACGAGCAGTACTTC.